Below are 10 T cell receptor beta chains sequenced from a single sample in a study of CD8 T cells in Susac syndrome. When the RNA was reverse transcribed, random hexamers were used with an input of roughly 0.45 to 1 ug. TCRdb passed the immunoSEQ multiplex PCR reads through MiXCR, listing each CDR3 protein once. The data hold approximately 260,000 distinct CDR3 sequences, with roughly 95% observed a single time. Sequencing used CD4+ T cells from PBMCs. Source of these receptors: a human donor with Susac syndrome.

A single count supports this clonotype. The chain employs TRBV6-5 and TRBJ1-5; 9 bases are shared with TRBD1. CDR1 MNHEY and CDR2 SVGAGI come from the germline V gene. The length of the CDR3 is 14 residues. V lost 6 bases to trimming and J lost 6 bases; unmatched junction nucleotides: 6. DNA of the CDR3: TGTGCCAGCAGAAAACAGGGGGCGTTTCAGCCCCAGCATTTT. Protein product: CASRKQGAFQPQHF.

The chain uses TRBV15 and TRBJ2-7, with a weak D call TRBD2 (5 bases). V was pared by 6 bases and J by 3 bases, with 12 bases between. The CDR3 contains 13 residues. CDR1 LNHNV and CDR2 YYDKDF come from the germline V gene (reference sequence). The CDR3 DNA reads TGTGCCACCAGTTCCGGGGAATTCTACGAGCAGTACTTC. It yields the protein CATSSGEFYEQYF.

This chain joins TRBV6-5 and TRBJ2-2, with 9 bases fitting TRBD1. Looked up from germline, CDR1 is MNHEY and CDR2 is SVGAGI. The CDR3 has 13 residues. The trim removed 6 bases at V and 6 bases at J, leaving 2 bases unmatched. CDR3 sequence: CASSRQGAGELFF. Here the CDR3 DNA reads TGTGCCAGCAGCCGACAGGGGGCCGGGGAGCTGTTTTTT.

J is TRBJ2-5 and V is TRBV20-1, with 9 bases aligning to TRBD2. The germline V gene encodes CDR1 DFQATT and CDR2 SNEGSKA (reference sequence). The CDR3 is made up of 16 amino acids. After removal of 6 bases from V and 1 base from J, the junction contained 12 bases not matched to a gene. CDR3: CSARTGLAGLQETQYF. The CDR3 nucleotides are TGCAGTGCCAGGACGGGGCTAGCGGGACTCCAAGAGACCCAGTACTTC.

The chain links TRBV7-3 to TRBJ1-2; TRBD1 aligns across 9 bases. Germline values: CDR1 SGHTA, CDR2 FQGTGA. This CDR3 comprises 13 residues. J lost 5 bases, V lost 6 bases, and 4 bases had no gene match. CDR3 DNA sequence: TGTGCCAGCAGTGCCGGACAGGGGTATGGCTACACCTTC. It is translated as CASSAGQGYGYTF.

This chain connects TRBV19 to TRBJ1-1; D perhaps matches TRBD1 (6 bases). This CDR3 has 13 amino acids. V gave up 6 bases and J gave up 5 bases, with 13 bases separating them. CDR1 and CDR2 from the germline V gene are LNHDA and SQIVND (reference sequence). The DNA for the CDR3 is TGTGCCAGTAGGGAACAGGGAGATACTGAAGCTTTCTTT. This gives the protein CASREQGDTEAFF. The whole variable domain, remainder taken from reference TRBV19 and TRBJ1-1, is DGGITQSPKYLFRKEGQNVTLSCEQNLNHDAMYWYRQDPGQGLRLIYYSQIVNDFQKGDIAEGYSVSREKKESFPLTVTSAQKNPTAFYLCASREQGDTEAFFGQGTRLTVV.

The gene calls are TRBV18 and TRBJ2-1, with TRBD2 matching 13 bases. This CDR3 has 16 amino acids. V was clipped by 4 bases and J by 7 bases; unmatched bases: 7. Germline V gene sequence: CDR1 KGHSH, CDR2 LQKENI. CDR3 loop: CASSLPGLAGKNEQFF. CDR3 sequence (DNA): TGTGCCAGCTCACTGCCGGGACTAGCGGGAAAGAATGAGCAGTTCTTC.

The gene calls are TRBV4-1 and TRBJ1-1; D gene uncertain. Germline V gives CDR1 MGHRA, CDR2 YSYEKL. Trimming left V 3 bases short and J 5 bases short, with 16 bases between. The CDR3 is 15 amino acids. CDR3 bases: TGCGCCAGCAGCCAGAGAGGGCAGCGACGGACTGAAGCTTTCTTT. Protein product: CASSQRGQRRTEAFF.

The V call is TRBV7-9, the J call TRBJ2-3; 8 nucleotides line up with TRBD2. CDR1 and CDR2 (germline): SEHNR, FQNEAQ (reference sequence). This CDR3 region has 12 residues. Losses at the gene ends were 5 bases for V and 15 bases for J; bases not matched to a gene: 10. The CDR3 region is CASSNIAGLGYF. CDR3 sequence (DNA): TGTGCCAGCAGCAACATAGCGGGACTGGGCTATTTT.

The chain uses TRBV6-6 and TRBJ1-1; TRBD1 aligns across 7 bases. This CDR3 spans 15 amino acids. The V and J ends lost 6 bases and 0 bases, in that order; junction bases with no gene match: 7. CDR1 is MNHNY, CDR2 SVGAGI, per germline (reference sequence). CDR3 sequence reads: CASSPTGEMNTEAFF. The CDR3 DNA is TGTGCCAGCAGCCCTACAGGGGAAATGAACACTGAAGCTTTCTTT.